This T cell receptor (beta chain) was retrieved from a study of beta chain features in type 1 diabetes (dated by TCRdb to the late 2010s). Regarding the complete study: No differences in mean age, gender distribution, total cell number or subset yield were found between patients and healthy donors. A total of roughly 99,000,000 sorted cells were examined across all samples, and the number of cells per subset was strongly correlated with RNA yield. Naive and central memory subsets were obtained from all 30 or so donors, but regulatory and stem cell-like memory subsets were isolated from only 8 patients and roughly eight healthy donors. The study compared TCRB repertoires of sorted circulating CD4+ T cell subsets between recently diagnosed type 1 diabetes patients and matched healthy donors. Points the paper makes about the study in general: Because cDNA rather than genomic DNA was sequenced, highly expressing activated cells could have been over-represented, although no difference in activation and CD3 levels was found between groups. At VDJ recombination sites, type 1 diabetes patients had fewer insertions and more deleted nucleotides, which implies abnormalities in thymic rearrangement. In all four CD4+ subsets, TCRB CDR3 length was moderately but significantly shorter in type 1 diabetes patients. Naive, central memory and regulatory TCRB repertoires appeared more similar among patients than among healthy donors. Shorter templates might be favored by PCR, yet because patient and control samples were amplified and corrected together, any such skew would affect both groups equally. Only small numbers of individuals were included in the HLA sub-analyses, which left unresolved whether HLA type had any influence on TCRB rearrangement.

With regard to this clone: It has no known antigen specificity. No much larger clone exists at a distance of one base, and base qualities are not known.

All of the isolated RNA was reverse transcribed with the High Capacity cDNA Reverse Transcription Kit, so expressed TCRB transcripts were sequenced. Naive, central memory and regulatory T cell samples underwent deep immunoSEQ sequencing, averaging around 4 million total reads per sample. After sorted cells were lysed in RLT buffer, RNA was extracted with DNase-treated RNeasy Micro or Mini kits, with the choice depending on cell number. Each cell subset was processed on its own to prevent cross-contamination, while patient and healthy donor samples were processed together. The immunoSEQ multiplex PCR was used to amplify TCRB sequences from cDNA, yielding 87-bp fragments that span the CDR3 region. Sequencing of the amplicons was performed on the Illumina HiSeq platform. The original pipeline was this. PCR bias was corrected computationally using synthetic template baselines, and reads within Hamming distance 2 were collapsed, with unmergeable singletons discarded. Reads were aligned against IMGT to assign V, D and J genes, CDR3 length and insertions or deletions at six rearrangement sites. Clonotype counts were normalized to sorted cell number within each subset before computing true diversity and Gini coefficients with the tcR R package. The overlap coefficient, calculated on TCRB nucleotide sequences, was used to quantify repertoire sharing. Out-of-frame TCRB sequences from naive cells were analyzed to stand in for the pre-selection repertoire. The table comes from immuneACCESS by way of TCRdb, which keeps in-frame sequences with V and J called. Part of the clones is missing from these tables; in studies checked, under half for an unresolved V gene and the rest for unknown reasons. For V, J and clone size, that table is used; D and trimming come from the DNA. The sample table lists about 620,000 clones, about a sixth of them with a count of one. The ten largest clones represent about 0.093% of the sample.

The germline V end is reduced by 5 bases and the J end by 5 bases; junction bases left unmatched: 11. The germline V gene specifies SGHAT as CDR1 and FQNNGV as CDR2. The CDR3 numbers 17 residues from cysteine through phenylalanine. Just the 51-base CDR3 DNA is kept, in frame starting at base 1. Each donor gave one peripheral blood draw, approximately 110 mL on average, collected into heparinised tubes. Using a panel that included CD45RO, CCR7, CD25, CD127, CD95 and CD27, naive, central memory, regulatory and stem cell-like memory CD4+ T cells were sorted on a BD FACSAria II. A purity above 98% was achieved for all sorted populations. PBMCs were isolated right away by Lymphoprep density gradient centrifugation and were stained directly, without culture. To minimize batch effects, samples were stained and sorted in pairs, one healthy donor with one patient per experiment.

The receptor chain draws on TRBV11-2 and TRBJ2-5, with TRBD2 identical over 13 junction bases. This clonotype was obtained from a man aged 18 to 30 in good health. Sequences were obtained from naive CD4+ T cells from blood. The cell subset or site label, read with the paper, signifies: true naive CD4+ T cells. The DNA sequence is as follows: TGTGCCAGCAGCCCTAGACCGGGACTAGCGGGACGCGAGACCCAGTACTTC. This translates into CASSPRPGLAGRETQYF.